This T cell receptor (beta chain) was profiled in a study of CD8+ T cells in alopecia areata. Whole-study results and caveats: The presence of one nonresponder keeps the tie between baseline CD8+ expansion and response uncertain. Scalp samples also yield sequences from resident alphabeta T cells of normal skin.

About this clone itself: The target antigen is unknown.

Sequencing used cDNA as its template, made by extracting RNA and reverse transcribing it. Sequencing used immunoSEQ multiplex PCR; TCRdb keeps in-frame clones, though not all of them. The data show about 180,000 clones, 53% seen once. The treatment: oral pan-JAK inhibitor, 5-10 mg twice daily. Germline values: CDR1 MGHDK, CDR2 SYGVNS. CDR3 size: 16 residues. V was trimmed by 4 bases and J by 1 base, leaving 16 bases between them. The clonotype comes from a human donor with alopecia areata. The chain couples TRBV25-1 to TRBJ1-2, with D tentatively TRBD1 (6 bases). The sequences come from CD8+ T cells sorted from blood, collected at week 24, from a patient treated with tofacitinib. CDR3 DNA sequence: TGTGCCAGCAGTGGCACTTCAGGGGCAATTAACTATGGCTACACCTTC. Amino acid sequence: CASSGTSGAINYGYTF.